A selection of T cell receptor beta chains follows, all from one sample in a study of shared clonotypes between healthy human individuals. The repertoire was sequenced with immunoSEQ multiplex PCR; TCRdb's copy has only in-frame clones and lacks some. The data contain a few million clones, approximately 93% of them singletons. The sequenced sample consisted of naive CD4+ T cells from PBMCs. The receptor source for this set is a man in his late teens or twenties in good health. Some clones in this sample may be carry-over from other donors' samples. Each CDR3 is given with its conserved first and last residue. Fields, in order: V gene, clone size, J gene, D gene, CDR3 DNA, CDR3 protein. D genes are given only for firm matches. The size of a clone is reported for some rows only, either as once, few or many, or as a class for expanded clones.

>TRBV7-6|NA|TRBJ2-7|NA
TGTGCCAGCAGCTCCGGGAGAAACAACGAGCAGTACTTC
CASSSGRNNEQYF
>TRBV2|NA|TRBJ1-1|NA
TGTGCCAGCCTGACGGTTAGCTCGAACACTGAAGCTTTCTTT
CASLTVSSNTEAFF
>TRBV10-3|NA|TRBJ2-7|TRBD1
TGTGCCATCAGCACAGGGGTGGGGCCTTACGAGCAGTACTTC
CAISTGVGPYEQYF
>TRBV28|NA|TRBJ1-4|TRBD1
TGTGCCAGCAGTTCTCAGGGGGCGCAAACTAATGAAAAACTGTTTTTT
CASSSQGAQTNEKLFF
>TRBV6-1|NA|TRBJ1-2|NA
TGTGCCAGCAGGTTGACAGCATATACTAACTATGGCTACACCTTC
CASRLTAYTNYGYTF
>TRBV5-1|NA|TRBJ2-2|NA
TGCGCCAGCAGCTTGGCGGAAACCGGGGAGCTGTTTTTT
CASSLAETGELFF
>TRBV13|NA|TRBJ1-3|TRBD1
TGTGCCAGCAGCTTAGACTATTCCGGGACAGGAGGAAACACCATATATTTT
CASSLDYSGTGGNTIYF
>TRBV18|NA|TRBJ1-5|NA
TGTGCCAGCTCGGAAGGGGAAGGCCAGCCCCAGCATTTT
CASSEGEGQPQHF
>TRBV27|NA|TRBJ2-5|NA
TGTGCCAGCAGCACGTTGGGACTGCTTCAAGAGACCCAGTACTTC
CASSTLGLLQETQYF
>TRBV5-1|NA|TRBJ2-6|NA
TGCGCCAGCAAAGAGGACAGCTCTGGGGCCAACGTCCTGACTTTC
CASKEDSSGANVLTF
>TRBV6-1|NA|TRBJ1-5|NA
TGTGCCAGCAGTGAAGAACGGACCCTAGGGCCCCAGCATTTT
CASSEERTLGPQHF
>TRBV5-4|NA|TRBJ2-5|TRBD2
TGTGCCAGCAGCCCGAGCGGGACCTCCCAAGAGACCCAGTACTTC
CASSPSGTSQETQYF
>TRBV5-8|few|TRBJ1-1|NA
TGTGCCAGCAGCTTGGAGGGAGCGGGCCGTGCTTTCTTT
CASSLEGAGRAFF
>TRBV11-2|NA|TRBJ1-1|NA
TGTGCCAGCACCTCGGCGCAAACGAACACTGAAGCTTTCTTT
CASTSAQTNTEAFF
>TRBV10-1|NA|TRBJ2-7|TRBD2
TGCGCCAGCAGTGTAGGGACTAGCGGATACGAGCAGTACTTC
CASSVGTSGYEQYF
>TRBV25-1|NA|TRBJ2-1|TRBD2
TGTGCCAGCAGTGAACGCCGGGCTAGCGGGAGTAATGAGCAGTTCTTC
CASSERRASGSNEQFF
>TRBV5-5|NA|TRBJ2-6|NA
TGTGCCAGCAGCCTGATCCTCTCTGGGGCCAACGTCCTGACTTTC
CASSLILSGANVLTF
>TRBV6-5|NA|TRBJ2-1|NA
TGTGCCAGCAGTCAAGGTTCCTCCTACAATGAGCAGTTCTTC
CASSQGSSYNEQFF
>TRBV5-1|NA|TRBJ1-1|TRBD1
TGCGCCAGCAAAGGACAGGGGGCGGATATCACTGAAGCTTTCTTT
CASKGQGADITEAFF
>TRBV29-1|NA|TRBJ1-2|NA
TGCAGCGTTGAAGTGGACAGAAGAATCCCTCGCTACACCTTC
CSVEVDRRIPRYTF
>TRBV9|NA|TRBJ1-1|TRBD1
TGTGCCAGCAGCCCACAGGGGAGGGGCACGAACACTGAAGCTTTCTTT
CASSPQGRGTNTEAFF
>TRBV14|NA|TRBJ1-1|NA
TGTGCCAGCAGCCCCAGGGCAGATTCGAACACTGAAGCTTTCTTT
CASSPRADSNTEAFF
>TRBV6-6|once|TRBJ2-7|NA
TGTGCCAGCAGCGGGGGACAGAGCCTCTACGAGCAGTACTTC
CASSGGQSLYEQYF
>TRBV28|NA|TRBJ1-5|TRBD1
TGTGCCAGTATTACAGGGGGGTATAGCAATCAGCCCCAGCATTTT
CASITGGYSNQPQHF
>TRBV10-3|NA|TRBJ1-2|NA
TGTGCCATCAGTGAGTCACAGTACTATGGCTACACCTTC
CAISESQYYGYTF
>TRBV5-1|NA|TRBJ2-2|TRBD2
TGCGCCAGCAGTCCACTAGCGGGGCCGAACACCGGGGAGCTGTTTTTT
CASSPLAGPNTGELFF
>TRBV11-2|NA|TRBJ1-4|NA
TGTGCCAGCAGCTTTCTCGGCCAGGGCAATGAAAAACTGTTTTTT
CASSFLGQGNEKLFF
>TRBV28|once|TRBJ1-3|NA
TGTGCCAGCAGCCGCGGGGGGGCCTCGGGAAACACCATATATTTT
CASSRGGASGNTIYF
>TRBV6-1|once|TRBJ2-7|NA
TGTGCCAGCAGTGAAGTTGCGGGGACCTACGAGCAGTACTTC
CASSEVAGTYEQYF
>TRBV7-9|NA|TRBJ2-1|TRBD2
TGTGCCAGCAGCTCCCCGGGACTAGCGGGAGCCGGAGAGCAGTTCTTC
CASSSPGLAGAGEQFF
>TRBV11-2|NA|TRBJ2-2|TRBD2
TGTGCCAGCAGCCCATTCTTACTAGCGGGCAAGAACACCGGGGAGCTGTTTTTT
CASSPFLLAGKNTGELFF
>TRBV6-6|once|TRBJ2-7|TRBD2
TGTGCCAGCAGTTCCCCCGGGGGGTACGAGCAGTACTTC
CASSSPGGYEQYF
>TRBV6-6|NA|TRBJ2-7|NA
TGTGCCAGCAGTTACTCGGTCGGGTCTTGGGGCGAGTACTTC
CASSYSVGSWGEYF
>TRBV15|NA|TRBJ2-7|NA
TGTGCCACCAGCAGGAACAGGGCCTACGAGCAGTACTTC
CATSRNRAYEQYF
>TRBV2|NA|TRBJ2-3|NA
TGTGCCAGCAGTGAGGGACGGAGCACAGATACGCAGTATTTT
CASSEGRSTDTQYF
>TRBV4-1|NA|TRBJ2-6|NA
TGCGCCAGCAGCCAAGATGGGGGGCAGGGGAGATCTGGGGCCAACGTCCTGACTTTC
CASSQDGGQGRSGANVLTF
>TRBV14|NA|TRBJ2-7|NA
TGTGCCAGCAGCCGAACAGTGTACGAGCAGTACTTC
CASSRTVYEQYF
>TRBV5-1|NA|TRBJ2-5|NA
TGCGCCAGCAGCGAGGGGGGAGAGACCCAGTACTTC
CASSEGGETQYF
>TRBV7-9|NA|TRBJ1-2|TRBD1
TGTGCCAGCAGTCGAAAAGGGGGCAACTATGGCTACACCTTC
CASSRKGGNYGYTF